This T cell receptor (beta chain) was documented in a study of OX40 agonist ivuxolimab in advanced cancers. Across the whole study: Age averaged about 60 years (range 23 to 79), and roughly 80% were male.

The V end was cut by 0 bases, the J end by 3 bases, with 6 bases between. Germline CDR1 and CDR2: SQVTM and ANQGSEA. The CDR3 extends over 12 amino acids. Individuals having autoimmune disease history or systemic immunosuppression were not enrolled. Libraries were prepared by immunoSEQ multiplex PCR; TCRdb keeps only in-frame clonotypes and omits some of them. Altogether about 36,000 clones are present, around 77% being singletons, with the ten largest covering 21%. Study-level points and caveats: Partial responders treated at 0.1-3.0 mg/kg exhibited clonal expansion among the lowest measured.

Concerning this clone: What it recognizes is unknown.

The chain links TRBV29-1 to TRBJ2-7; D gene ambiguous. This material consisted of CD4+ or CD8+ T cells sorted from blood, taken in a trial of the OX40 agonist ivuxolimab. The origin of this receptor is an adult with an advanced solid tumor such as melanoma, head and neck, liver or kidney cancer. CDR3 in DNA: TGCAGCGTTGAAGATCTGGGCTACGAGCAGTACTTC. This translates into CSVEDLGYEQYF.